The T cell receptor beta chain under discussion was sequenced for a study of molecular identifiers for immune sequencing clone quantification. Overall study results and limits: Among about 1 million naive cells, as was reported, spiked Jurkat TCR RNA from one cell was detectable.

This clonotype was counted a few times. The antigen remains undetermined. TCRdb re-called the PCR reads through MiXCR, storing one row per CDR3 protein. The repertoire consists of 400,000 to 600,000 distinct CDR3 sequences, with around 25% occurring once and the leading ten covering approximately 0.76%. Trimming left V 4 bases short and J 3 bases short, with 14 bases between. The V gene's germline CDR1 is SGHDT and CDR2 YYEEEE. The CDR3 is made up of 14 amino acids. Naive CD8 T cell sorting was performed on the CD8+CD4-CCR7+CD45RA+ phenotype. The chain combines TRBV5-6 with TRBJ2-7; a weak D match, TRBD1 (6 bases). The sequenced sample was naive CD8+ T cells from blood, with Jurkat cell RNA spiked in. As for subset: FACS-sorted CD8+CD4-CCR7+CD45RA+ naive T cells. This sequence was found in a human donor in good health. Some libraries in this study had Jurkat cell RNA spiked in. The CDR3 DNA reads TGTGCCAGCAGCGGGTACCGGGACATCTACGAGCAGTACTTC. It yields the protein CASSGYRDIYEQYF.